This T cell receptor beta chain originates from a study of beta chain features in type 1 diabetes. Expressed TCRB transcripts were sequenced after all isolated RNA was converted to cDNA. The assay was immunoSEQ multiplex PCR, and TCRdb's table has in-frame clones only and misses some. Among just over 600,000 clones listed, around 16% were seen once. The purity of all sorted populations exceeded 98%. The CDR3 loop spans 17 amino acids. V lost 2 bases to trimming and J lost 3 bases; unmatched junction nucleotides: 12. Germline values: CDR1 MNHNS, CDR2 SASEGT. Sequenced: naive CD4+ T cells from blood. The clonotype comes from a man younger than 35 in good health. V and J are TRBV6-1 and TRBJ2-7; 8 bases fit TRBD1. The CDR3 sequence is CASSERPQGALHYEQYF. The CDR3 bases are TGTGCCAGCAGTGAACGTCCGCAGGGGGCCCTTCACTACGAGCAGTACTTC.